Below are 13 T cell receptor beta chains sequenced from a single sample in a study of T-cell reconstitution after alpha-beta-depleted transplantation in children. Unique molecular identifiers featured in how the TCRbeta library was prepared. Via MiXCR, TCRdb re-called the PCR reads, giving one row per CDR3 protein. The repertoire consists of hundreds of thousands of distinct CDR3 sequences, with approximately 10% occurring once and the leading ten covering around 2%. Source: PBMCs, taken before TCRalphabeta/CD19-depleted stem cell transplant. The receptors here all came from a child younger than 10 with inherited bone marrow failure, due to receive a stem cell transplant.

The chain couples TRBV7-9 to TRBJ1-2, with no clear D. The CDR3 is 13 amino acids. With 4 bases removed from V and 6 bases from J, the gap between germline ends came to 12 bases. Germline-derived CDR1 and CDR2 are SEHNR and FQNEAQ (reference sequence). The CDR3: CASSSNSPNGYTF. The CDR3 nucleotides read TGTGCCAGCAGCTCTAACAGTCCGAATGGCTACACCTTC.

This clonotype was counted ten times or more. The V gene is TRBV5-6, the J gene TRBJ2-1, with 8 bases that match TRBD1. Trimming removed 4 bases from V and 2 bases from J; junction bases left unmatched: 5. Germline V lookup: CDR1 SGHDT, CDR2 YYEEEE. The CDR3 length is 15 residues. The CDR3 DNA reads as TGTGCCAGCAGCCCGGCAGGGGGCACCTACAATGAGCAGTTCTTC. Its protein product is CASSPAGGTYNEQFF.

In regard to this clonotype: This may arise from a read error, as a much more abundant clone is one base away. Because the CDR3 is missing its conserved closing phenylalanine or tryptophan, this is likely a read error. The chain uses TRBV5-1 and TRBJ2-7; D remains unclear. With 0 bases removed from V and 1 base from J, the gap between germline ends came to 11 bases. Germline loops: CDR1 SGHRS, CDR2 YFSETQ. CDR3 length equals 15 residues. The CDR3 is CASSLAEHPSYEQYL. The CDR3 DNA reads as TGCGCCAGCAGCTTGGCCGAACACCCGTCCTACGAGCAGTACCTC.

This chain uses TRBV19 with TRBJ2-3, with 8 bases fitting TRBD2. With 3 bases clipped from V and 6 bases from J, the junction kept 2 bases outside the gene matches. CDR1 and CDR2 from the germline V gene are LNHDA and SQIVND (reference sequence). The CDR3 consists of 13 residues. CDR3 region: CASSMSGSDTQYF. CDR3 DNA: TGTGCCAGTAGTATGAGCGGGAGTGATACGCAGTATTTT.

Ten or more counts support this clonotype. The chain is built from TRBV12-3 or TRBV12-4 and TRBJ2-5; 11 bases fit TRBD2. V trimming: 6 bases; J trimming: 5 bases; junction bases outside the gene matches: 2. The CDR3 totals 13 residues. The DNA of the CDR3 is TGTGCCAGCAGAGTAGCGGGGGGGGAGACCCAGTACTTC. The encoded protein is CASRVAGGETQYF.

This clonotype was recorded a few times. The chain links TRBV2 to TRBJ2-3; D not certain. Germline lookup yields CDR1 SNHLY and CDR2 FYNNEI. V was clipped by 4 bases and J by 2 bases, with 13 bases between them. The CDR3 runs 15 residues. CDR3 loop: CASSVVGSSTDTQYF. Written as DNA, the CDR3 is TGTGCCAGCAGTGTCGTCGGCAGCTCCACAGATACGCAGTATTTT.

This clonotype turned up a few times. The rearrangement joins TRBV20-1 to TRBJ2-5; perhaps D is TRBD1 or TRBD2 (5 bases each). The CDR3 runs to 15 residues. Germline CDR1 reads DFQATT; CDR2 reads SNEGSKA (reference sequence). The ends were cut back, 3 bases at V and 5 bases at J, with 19 bases in the middle. The CDR3 DNA sequence: TGCAGTGCTAGGCCCAGGTCCGCCTGGGGGGAGACCCAGTACTTC. This encodes CSARPRSAWGETQYF.

In this sample, this clonotype turned up many times. The chain combines TRBV27 with TRBJ2-7; D is tentatively TRBD1 or TRBD2 (7 bases each). There are 17 residues in the CDR3. Trimming took off 3 bases at V and 0 bases at J, with 18 bases between the two ends. Germline loops: CDR1 MNHEY, CDR2 SMNVEV (reference sequence). The CDR3, as DNA: TGTGCCAGCAGTTTCTTGTGGGGGGGACAGAGCTCCTACGAGCAGTACTTC. Translation gives CASSFLWGGQSSYEQYF.

This clonotype was observed many times. In DNA form, the CDR3 reads TGTGCCAGCAGTTTGTCAGGGATACTAGCCAAAAACATTCAGTACTTC. Translating it yields CASSLSGILAKNIQYF. The chain links TRBV28 to TRBJ2-4; TRBD1 might be the D (5 bases). In germline, CDR1 is MDHEN, CDR2 SYDVKM. V was cut by 3 bases and J by 0 bases, with 12 bases left in between. The CDR3 is 16 residues long.

This clonotype was detected many times. The rearrangement links TRBV15 to TRBJ1-1; perhaps TRBD1 as D (5 bases). V was cut by 0 bases and J by 0 bases, with 11 bases left in between. Germline V gives CDR1 LNHNV, CDR2 YYDKDF (reference sequence). This CDR3 comprises 16 residues. CDR3 in amino acids: CATSRDRGGLNTEAFF. CDR3 nucleotide sequence: TGTGCCACCAGCAGAGATCGCGGGGGATTGAACACTGAAGCTTTCTTT.

This clonotype was seen many times. The chain uses TRBV11-2 and TRBJ2-7; D is ambiguous. The germline gives CDR1 SGHAT, CDR2 FQNNGV. The CDR3 extends over 11 amino acids. V lost 3 bases, J lost 5 bases, and 5 bases lay in between. DNA for the CDR3: TGTGCCAGCAGCTTTTTAGACGAGCAGTACTTC. Translated, it gives CASSFLDEQYF. Full variable domain (missing parts from reference TRBV11-2 and TRBJ2-7): EAGVAQSPRYKIIEKRQSVAFWCNPISGHATLYWYQQILGQGPKLLIQFQNNGVVDDSQLPKDRFSAERLKGVDSTLKIQPAKLEDSAVYLCASSFLDEQYFGPGTRLTVT.

There are many counts of this clonotype. The rearrangement uses TRBV24-1 and TRBJ2-1, with 14 bases aligning to TRBD2. The CDR3 spans 17 residues. Trimming at V came to 1 base and at J to 10 bases, leaving 8 bases not matched to a gene. Germline CDR1 is KGHDR and CDR2 is SFDVKD. The CDR3: CATSDFPGTSGGGEQFF. DNA of the CDR3: TGTGCCACCAGTGATTTCCCCGGGACTAGCGGGGGAGGGGAGCAGTTCTTC.

For this clonotype: This clone may be a read error of a much larger clone one base away. The CDR3 coding sequence is TGCAGTGCTAGCGTGGGCTCCTACAATGAGCAGTTCTTC. Translating gives CSASVGSYNEQFF. The chain uses TRBV20-1 and TRBJ2-1, with unresolved D. CDR1 is DFQATT and CDR2 is SNEGSKA in the germline V gene (reference sequence). Trimming cost V 3 bases and J 0 bases, with 6 bases left between them. The CDR3 spans 13 residues.